The present TCR beta chain was sequenced within a study of cytomegalovirus exposure and HLA in healthy donors. Germline V gene sequence: CDR1 MNHEY, CDR2 SVGAGI. V was clipped by 6 bases and J by 2 bases; unmatched bases: 5. The CDR3 spans 14 residues. The PCR contained 60 Vbeta and 13 Jbeta primers. The data were produced by immunoSEQ multiplex PCR, yet TCRdb's version contains in-frame clones alone and is incomplete. The sample has 75,000 to 90,000 clones, 79% seen once. The sequenced sample was PBMCs. V is TRBV6-5 and J is TRBJ2-5, with 8 bases lining up with TRBD2. This sequence was found in a woman aged 35 to 49 in good health and CMV-seropositive. Written as DNA, the CDR3 is TGTGCCAGCAGCTTGAGCGGGGGTCAAGAGACCCAGTACTTC. Its translation: CASSLSGGQETQYF.